The 27 T cell receptor beta chains in this list originate from one sample, sequenced in a study of neurological immune-mediated disorders. TCRdb called the 5' RACE reads again in MiXCR, with one record for every CDR3 protein. This sample carries just under 60,000 distinct CDR3 sequences, roughly 2.5% of them seen once, and the ten largest clones take about 3%. Sequencing was performed on PBMCs. The receptors shown here come from a man aged 50 or older with multiple sclerosis.

This clonotype showed up many times. This chain uses TRBV5-1 with TRBJ1-1, with unresolved D. CDR3 length equals 14 residues. Trimming took off 0 bases at V and 0 bases at J, with 6 bases between the two ends. Germline V CDR1 and CDR2: SGHRS, YFSETQ. Here the CDR3 reads CASSLGGMNTEAFF. The CDR3 DNA sequence: TGCGCCAGCAGCTTGGGAGGGATGAACACTGAAGCTTTCTTT.

This clonotype was seen ten or more times. This sequence joins TRBV5-1 and TRBJ2-1; the D is unclear. From germline, CDR1 is SGHRS and CDR2 YFSETQ. With 4 bases removed from V and 0 bases from J, the gap between germline ends came to 8 bases. The CDR3 has 14 amino acids. CDR3 in amino acids: CASSILSSYNEQFF. The CDR3 DNA follows: TGCGCCAGCAGCATCCTAAGCTCCTACAATGAGCAGTTCTTC.

This clonotype occurred many times. The V and J genes are TRBV12-3 or TRBV12-4 and TRBJ2-2, with 9 bases that match TRBD2. The junction had 9 bases not matched to a gene; V was cut back by 5 bases and J by 8 bases. The CDR3 has 15 amino acids. The CDR3 spells CASSESGGNTGELFF. The CDR3 DNA sequence: TGTGCCAGCAGTGAAAGCGGGGGGAATACGGGGGAGCTGTTTTTT.

This clonotype was observed many times. The chain is built from TRBV3-1 and TRBJ1-2; D not resolved. The CDR3 is 14 residues long. V was cut by 0 bases and J by 14 bases, with 19 bases left in between. Per germline, CDR1 LGHDT and CDR2 YNNKEL (reference sequence). For the CDR3, the DNA is TGTGCCAGCAGCCAAGACCCGGGTCTAACCGAGGAGACCTTC. Protein: CASSQDPGLTEETF.

In this sample, this clonotype turned up many times. The gene calls are TRBV20-1 and TRBJ2-1; 10 bases fit TRBD2. The germline gives CDR1 DFQATT, CDR2 SNEGSKA (reference sequence). The CDR3 has 14 amino acids. V shed 5 bases, J shed 6 bases, and the junction held 7 bases outside the gene matches. CDR3 nucleotides: TGCAGTGCTCCCCGGACTAGCGGCCCCAATGAGCAGTTCTTC. This gives the protein CSAPRTSGPNEQFF.

This clonotype occurred many times. The V gene is TRBV6-6, the J gene TRBJ2-7, with 7 bases matching TRBD1. Trimming removed 7 bases from V and 0 bases from J; junction bases left unmatched: 6. Germline CDR1 reads MNHNY; CDR2 reads SVGAGI (reference sequence). The CDR3 is 14 amino acids. The CDR3 region is CASTLRDSSYEQYF. The DNA for the CDR3 is TGTGCCAGCACTCTCCGGGACAGCTCCTACGAGCAGTACTTC.

As to this clonotype: A single base separates this from a much larger clone, so it may be a read error. V gene TRBV5-1 combines with J gene TRBJ1-6; tentative D call: TRBD1 (5 bases). The CDR3 consists of 15 residues. Germline CDR1 SGHRS, CDR2 YFSETQ. CDR3 DNA sequence: TGCGCCAGCAGCTTGGACCCCCAGGGAAAATCACCCCTCAACTTT. Translated: CASSLDPQGKSPLNF. Filled out from reference TRBV5-1 and TRBJ1-6, the complete variable domain reads KAGVTQTPRYLIKTRGQQVTLSCSPISGHRSVSWYQQTPGQGLQFLFEYFSETQRNKGNFPGRFSGRQFSNSRSEMNVSTLELGDSALYLCASSLDPQGKSPLNFGNGTRLTVT.

This clonotype was seen at least ten times. The chain is built from TRBV7-3 and TRBJ2-2; D might be TRBD1 or TRBD2, each matching 5 bases. Germline V gene lookup returns CDR1 SGHTA and CDR2 FQGTGA. This CDR3 spans 15 amino acids. Trimming took 0 bases from V and 7 from J, leaving 12 bases between them. The CDR3 nucleotides are TGTGCCAGCAGCTTAACTGGGGGTTCGGTCGGGGAGCTGTTTTTT. This encodes CASSLTGGSVGELFF.

Ten or more counts support this clonotype. The rearrangement links TRBV7-2 to TRBJ2-7; 8 bases align to TRBD2. This CDR3 spans 17 amino acids. After removal of 1 base from V and 0 bases from J, the junction contained 8 bases not matched to a gene. In germline, CDR1 is SGHTA, CDR2 FQGNSA. The CDR3 region has the DNA TGTGCCAGCAGCTTAGAAATAGCGGGGTCACACTCCTACGAGCAGTACTTC. Residues: CASSLEIAGSHSYEQYF.

In its sample, this clonotype was seen many times. V is TRBV30 and J is TRBJ1-1, with D perhaps matching TRBD1 (6 bases). Germline V gene data show CDR1 as GTSNPN and CDR2 as SVGIG (reference sequence). Trimming shortened V by 5 bases and J by 3 bases, and 7 bases separated the two germline ends. This CDR3 comprises 11 residues. CDR3 bases: TGTGCCTGGCAGGGGTACACTGAAGCTTTCTTT. The encoded protein is CAWQGYTEAFF.

This clonotype appeared many times. V gene TRBV20-1 combines with J gene TRBJ1-1; a possible D gene is TRBD1 (5 bases). The germline V gene encodes CDR1 DFQATT and CDR2 SNEGSKA (reference sequence). V dropped 5 bases and J dropped 1 base, with 14 bases sitting between them. The CDR3 runs 14 residues. CDR3: CSAGLGPQNTEAFF. In DNA, the CDR3 is TGCAGTGCTGGATTGGGACCCCAGAACACTGAAGCTTTCTTT.

This clonotype was counted at least ten times. This chain joins TRBV20-1 and TRBJ2-7; 11 bases fit TRBD2. The V and J ends lost 3 bases and 5 bases, in that order; junction bases with no gene match: 12. In germline, CDR1 is DFQATT, CDR2 SNEGSKA (reference sequence). This CDR3 has 16 residues. CDR3 coding DNA: TGCAGTGCTAGTTTACTAGCGGGGGTCGGAGCCGACGAGCAGTACTTC. It translates to CSASLLAGVGADEQYF.

This clonotype was detected ten times or more. The gene calls are TRBV9 and TRBJ1-6; TRBD1 might be the D (5 bases). Germline V gives CDR1 SGDLS, CDR2 YYNGEE. CDR3 size: 14 residues. The germline V and J ends were trimmed by 3 bases and 8 bases, with 12 bases remaining between them. The CDR3 reads CASSATVIDSPLHF. Written as DNA, the CDR3 is TGTGCCAGCAGCGCGACAGTTATCGATTCACCCCTCCACTTT. The variable domain in full, with the rest retrieved from reference TRBV9 and TRBJ1-6, is DSGVTQTPKHLITATGQRVTLRCSPRSGDLSVYWYQQSLDQGLQFLIQYYNGEERAKGNILERFSAQQFPDLHSELNLSSLELGDSALYFCASSATVIDSPLHFGNGTRLTVT.

At least ten counts were recorded for this clonotype. This chain joins TRBV5-6 and TRBJ1-6, with TRBD1 as a possible D gene (6 bases). Trimming shortened V by 2 bases and J by 9 bases, and 15 bases separated the two germline ends. CDR3 length: 15 amino acids. Germline V gives CDR1 SGHDT, CDR2 YYEEEE. CDR3 DNA: TGTGCCAGCAGCTTTGTGAACCAGGGGAGTTCACCCCTCCACTTT. It is translated as CASSFVNQGSSPLHF.

In this sample, this clonotype turned up many times. This chain connects TRBV24-1 to TRBJ1-2; 8 bases are a match to TRBD1. CDR3 length: 16 residues. Per germline, CDR1 KGHDR and CDR2 SFDVKD. Trimming removed 7 bases from V and 0 bases from J; junction bases left unmatched: 9. The CDR3 coding sequence is TGTGCCACCAGCCGACAGGGGCGACGAACTAACTATGGCTACACCTTC. Protein sequence: CATSRQGRRTNYGYTF.

This clonotype was observed at least ten times. This chain uses TRBV18 with TRBJ2-3; D call uncertain. Between the trimmed V and J ends, which lost 5 bases and 0 bases, there was a span of 9 bases. CDR3 length equals 14 residues. Germline-derived CDR1 and CDR2 are KGHSH and LQKENI. CDR3 protein: CASSSADSTDTQYF. CDR3 in DNA: TGTGCCAGCTCATCTGCGGATAGCACAGATACGCAGTATTTT.

In its sample, this clonotype was seen many times. V and J are TRBV5-1 and TRBJ1-1, with 7 bases lining up with TRBD1. The germline V gene has CDR1 SGHRS and CDR2 YFSETQ. Trimming cost V 7 bases and J 2 bases; bases outside gene matches: 11. The CDR3 spans 15 residues. The CDR3 here is CASVGGSRTNTEAFF. CDR3 bases: TGCGCCAGCGTAGGGGGCAGCAGGACAAACACTGAAGCTTTCTTT.

This clonotype was seen repeatedly, ten times or more. This sequence joins TRBV10-3 and TRBJ2-1, with D perhaps assigned TRBD1 or TRBD2 (5 bases each). Looked up from germline, CDR1 is ENHRY and CDR2 is SYGVKD. V lost 7 bases and J lost 5, with 9 bases in between. There are 12 residues in the CDR3. The CDR3 nucleotides read TGTGCCATCAACGGGGCGGACAATGAGCAGTTCTTC. Its translation is CAINGADNEQFF.

Many counts were recorded for this clonotype. V is TRBV30 and J is TRBJ1-1; D perhaps matches TRBD1 (5 bases). Germline values: CDR1 GTSNPN, CDR2 SVGIG (reference sequence). The CDR3 runs 14 residues. V was shortened by 2 bases and J by 6 bases, with 16 bases between the two germline ends. The DNA of the CDR3 is TGTGCCTGGAGTCTCAGGGCGGTTAGCTCTGAAGCTTTCTTT. Protein product: CAWSLRAVSSEAFF.

This clonotype was found many times. The chain links TRBV5-1 to TRBJ1-2; TRBD1 is a possible D gene (6 bases). Germline CDR1 is SGHRS and CDR2 is YFSETQ. Trimming cost V 4 bases and J 0 bases, with 13 bases left between them. The CDR3 is made up of 15 amino acids. CDR3 nucleotide sequence: TGCGCCAGCAGCCCTCAAGGACAGCCTAACTATGGCTACACCTTC. This encodes CASSPQGQPNYGYTF.

This clonotype was detected many times. The V call is TRBV7-2, the J call TRBJ2-5, with 16 positions matching TRBD2. This CDR3 region has 17 residues. CDR1 and CDR2 from the germline V gene are SGHTA and FQGNSA. The V and J ends lost 6 bases and 5 bases, in that order; junction bases with no gene match: 9. DNA for the CDR3: TGTGCCAGCAGGGCCGGGACTAGCGGGGGGGTAGGGGAGACCCAGTACTTC. It specifies CASRAGTSGGVGETQYF.

This clonotype was found many times. V and J are TRBV11-3 and TRBJ2-3, with TRBD2 identical over 7 bases. Germline V CDR1 and CDR2: SGHNT, YENEEA. Trimming at V came to 1 base and at J to 0 bases, leaving 7 bases not matched to a gene. This CDR3 is 17 amino acids long. In nucleotides, the CDR3 is TGTGCCAGCAGCTTAGGGTCGCTAGCGGAAAGCACAGATACGCAGTATTTT. It translates to CASSLGSLAESTDTQYF.

In its sample, this clonotype was seen many times. The chain employs TRBV6-5 and TRBJ1-1, with 7 bases fitting TRBD1. The CDR3 totals 17 residues. V trimming: 0 bases; J trimming: 0 bases; junction bases outside the gene matches: 7. Germline CDR1 is MNHEY and CDR2 is SVGAGI. CDR3 loop: CASSYSPPGQMNTEAFF. The CDR3 nucleotides are TGTGCCAGCAGTTACTCGCCTCCGGGACAGATGAACACTGAAGCTTTCTTT.

This clonotype was picked up many times. The V and J genes are TRBV5-1 and TRBJ2-3; 8 bases match TRBD1. Germline CDR1 and CDR2: SGHRS and YFSETQ. J gave up 6 bases and V 3 bases, and 6 bases lay outside the gene matches. The length of the CDR3 is 14 residues. The CDR3 DNA reads as TGCGCCAGCAGCTCGACAGGGGTGCGTGATACGCAGTATTTT. Translating it yields CASSSTGVRDTQYF.

This clonotype was counted at least ten times. The chain employs TRBV5-1 and TRBJ2-5; no reliable D call. Germline assignment: CDR1 SGHRS and CDR2 YFSETQ. The CDR3 contains 14 residues. V shed 2 bases and J shed 0 bases, with 8 bases lying between them. The CDR3 DNA is TGCGCCAGCAGCTTTTTCACAGACCAAGAGACCCAGTACTTC. Protein: CASSFFTDQETQYF. Using reference TRBV5-1 and TRBJ2-5 for the parts outside the CDR3, the full variable domain is KAGVTQTPRYLIKTRGQQVTLSCSPISGHRSVSWYQQTPGQGLQFLFEYFSETQRNKGNFPGRFSGRQFSNSRSEMNVSTLELGDSALYLCASSFFTDQETQYFGPGTRLLVL.

This clonotype came up many times. The rearrangement uses TRBV11-2 and TRBJ1-6; D is undetermined. The CDR3 has 13 residues. Germline V CDR1 and CDR2: SGHAT, FQNNGV. V lost 0 bases and J 13 bases, leaving 10 bases between the germline ends. DNA for the CDR3: TGTGCCAGCAGCTTAGATCAACGTCGGCCCCTCCACTTT. This translates into CASSLDQRRPLHF.

This clonotype was recorded at least ten times. The chain employs TRBV5-5 and TRBJ2-7; a weak D match, TRBD2 (5 bases). Trimming shortened V by 4 bases and J by 6 bases, and 17 bases separated the two germline ends. CDR3 length: 14 amino acids. Germline V lookup: CDR1 SGHKS, CDR2 YYEKEE (reference sequence). The CDR3 reads CASSNRDPGSEQYF. In nucleotides, the CDR3 is TGTGCCAGCAGCAACCGGGATCCCGGCAGCGAGCAGTACTTC.